These T cell receptor beta chains were read from a single sample in a study of OX40 agonist ivuxolimab in advanced cancers. Assay: immunoSEQ multiplex PCR; the TCRdb copy retains only in-frame clones and omits some. Of 30,000 to 45,000 clones listed, approximately 79% are singletons. The input for sequencing was CD4+ or CD8+ T cells sorted from blood, taken in a trial of the OX40 agonist ivuxolimab. The receptors shown here come from an adult with an advanced solid tumor such as melanoma, head and neck, liver or kidney cancer. Both conserved end residues are part of each CDR3. A D gene is named only where the DNA matches it firmly. Only some rows state a clone size, as once, few, many or a class for expanded clones.

clone_size,j_call,v_call,d_call,cdr3_aa,cdr3_nt
NA,TRBJ1-6,TRBV6-5,TRBD1,CASSLTWGQGGSPLHF,TGTGCCAGCAGTTTGACTTGGGGACAGGGCGGTTCACCCCTCCACTTT
NA,TRBJ1-1,TRBV28,TRBD1,CASSLGPGTVDEAFF,TGTGCCAGCAGTTTAGGACCAGGGACAGTGGATGAAGCTTTCTTT
NA,TRBJ1-2,TRBV11-2,TRBD1,CASSLQGAPPDGYGYTF,TGTGCCAGCAGTTTACAGGGGGCTCCCCCCGATGGCTATGGCTACACCTTC
NA,TRBJ1-1,TRBV10-3,TRBD1,CAINPGQGPNTEAFF,TGTGCCATCAACCCGGGACAGGGTCCAAACACTGAAGCTTTCTTT
NA,TRBJ2-4,TRBV7-8,NA,CASSLDGDSAKNIQYF,TGTGCCAGCAGCTTAGATGGGGATTCAGCCAAAAACATTCAGTACTTC
NA,TRBJ2-7,TRBV7-9,NA,CASSSAYEQYF,TGTGCCAGCAGCTCAGCCTACGAGCAGTACTTC
NA,TRBJ2-1,TRBV29-1,NA,CSTRTSDEQFF,TGCAGCACCAGAACTAGTGATGAGCAGTTCTTC
NA,TRBJ1-2,TRBV6-5,TRBD1,CASRWQGAGYGYTF,TGTGCCAGCCGGTGGCAGGGGGCCGGCTATGGCTACACCTTC
NA,TRBJ2-3,TRBV6-5,TRBD1,CASSAQGMSTDTQYF,TGTGCCAGCAGTGCACAGGGGATGAGCACAGATACGCAGTATTTT
NA,TRBJ1-4,TRBV11-2,TRBD1,CASSQDRLINNEKLFF,TGTGCCAGCAGCCAGGACAGGCTTATCAATAATGAAAAACTGTTTTTT
few,TRBJ2-2,TRBV2,NA,CASKGNSNTGELFF,TGTGCCAGCAAGGGGAATTCGAACACCGGGGAGCTGTTTTTT
NA,TRBJ2-2,TRBV7-8,TRBD2,CASSPSGGLEGTGELFF,TGTGCCAGCAGCCCGAGCGGGGGGCTTGAAGGTACCGGGGAGCTGTTTTTT
NA,TRBJ2-3,TRBV10-3,NA,CAISESGGTDTQYF,TGTGCCATCAGTGAGTCTGGGGGCACAGATACGCAGTATTTT
NA,TRBJ1-1,TRBV7-6,NA,CASSQSQSGGTEAFF,TGTGCCAGCAGCCAATCCCAATCGGGGGGCACTGAAGCTTTCTTT
NA,TRBJ2-5,TRBV15,NA,CATSRYIQALQETQYF,TGTGCCACCAGCAGGTATATCCAAGCTCTCCAAGAGACCCAGTACTTC
NA,TRBJ1-5,TRBV5-4,TRBD1,CASSYDRGKPQHF,TGTGCCAGCAGCTATGACAGGGGGAAGCCCCAGCATTTT
few,TRBJ1-3,TRBV2,NA,CASSTLRFPTSGNTIYF,TGTGCCAGCAGTACCCTCCGATTTCCGACCTCTGGAAACACCATATATTTT
NA,TRBJ2-4,TRBV9,TRBD2,CASSGNSGGATKNIQYF,TGTGCCAGCAGCGGCAATAGCGGGGGGGCCACCAAAAACATTCAGTACTTC
NA,TRBJ1-2,TRBV6-6,NA,CASSSTEYGYTF,TGTGCCAGCAGTTCGACAGAGTATGGCTACACCTTC
NA,TRBJ1-1,TRBV7-6,NA,CASSPLVSTEAFF,TGTGCCAGCAGCCCCCTGGTCTCGACTGAAGCTTTCTTT
NA,TRBJ2-7,TRBV5-1,NA,CASSLAGVSYEQYF,TGCGCCAGCAGCTTGGCCGGGGTTTCCTACGAGCAGTACTTC
NA,TRBJ2-7,TRBV30,NA,CAWTYTDYEQYF,TGTGCCTGGACCTACACTGACTACGAGCAGTACTTC
NA,TRBJ1-2,TRBV5-1,TRBD1,CASSWGTVLGYTF,TGCGCCAGCAGTTGGGGGACAGTCTTGGGCTACACCTTC
NA,TRBJ1-1,TRBV7-9,NA,CASSLTGQVNTEAFF,TGTGCCAGCAGCTTGACAGGTCAGGTGAACACTGAAGCTTTCTTT
NA,TRBJ2-2,TRBV5-5,NA,CASSSNSGNTGELFF,TGTGCCAGCAGCTCAAATTCAGGGAACACCGGGGAGCTGTTTTTT
few,TRBJ2-7,TRBV5-1,NA,CASSLTAYEQYF,TGCGCCAGCAGCTTGACCGCCTACGAGCAGTACTTC
NA,TRBJ2-7,TRBV20-1,NA,CSARDWVEQYF,TGCAGTGCTAGAGATTGGGTCGAGCAGTACTTC
NA,TRBJ1-1,TRBV28,TRBD1,CASSVQGASTEAFF,TGTGCCAGCAGTGTACAGGGGGCGAGCACTGAAGCTTTCTTT
NA,TRBJ2-1,TRBV15,NA,CATSRAGNEQFF,TGTGCCACCAGCAGAGCGGGCAATGAGCAGTTCTTC
NA,TRBJ2-5,TRBV30,TRBD1,CACGSGQGEETQYF,TGTGCCTGTGGTAGTGGGCAGGGGGAAGAGACCCAGTACTTC
NA,TRBJ2-1,TRBV6-5,NA,CASSRTAFQGDQTFF,TGTGCCAGCAGTAGGACAGCATTTCAGGGTGACCAAACGTTCTTC
NA,TRBJ1-4,TRBV28,TRBD1,CASSPGTGWGNEKLFF,TGTGCCAGCAGTCCCGGGACAGGGTGGGGTAATGAAAAACTGTTTTTT
NA,TRBJ2-3,TRBV25-1,TRBD1,CASSTGEIADTQYF,TGTGCCAGCTCGACAGGGGAGATTGCAGATACGCAGTATTTT
NA,TRBJ1-1,TRBV19,TRBD1,CASSIYGQGEAFF,TGTGCCAGTAGTATTTACGGACAGGGGGAAGCTTTCTTT
NA,TRBJ2-1,TRBV15,TRBD2,CATSRDTGVRGDEQFF,TGTGCCACCAGCAGAGATACGGGAGTTCGGGGGGATGAGCAGTTCTTC
NA,TRBJ2-1,TRBV15,NA,CATSYNTDGANEQFF,TGTGCCACCAGCTACAATACCGACGGAGCAAATGAGCAGTTCTTC
NA,TRBJ1-1,TRBV7-8,TRBD1,CASSTGQGYTEAFF,TGTGCCAGCAGCACGGGACAGGGATACACTGAAGCTTTCTTT
NA,TRBJ2-5,TRBV6-5,TRBD2,CASSYWLGRGEETQYF,TGTGCCAGCAGTTACTGGCTGGGGCGGGGGGAAGAGACCCAGTACTTC
NA,TRBJ2-1,TRBV5-6,TRBD2,CASSLVSGGDYNEQFF,TGTGCCAGCAGCTTGGTAAGCGGGGGGGACTACAATGAGCAGTTCTTC